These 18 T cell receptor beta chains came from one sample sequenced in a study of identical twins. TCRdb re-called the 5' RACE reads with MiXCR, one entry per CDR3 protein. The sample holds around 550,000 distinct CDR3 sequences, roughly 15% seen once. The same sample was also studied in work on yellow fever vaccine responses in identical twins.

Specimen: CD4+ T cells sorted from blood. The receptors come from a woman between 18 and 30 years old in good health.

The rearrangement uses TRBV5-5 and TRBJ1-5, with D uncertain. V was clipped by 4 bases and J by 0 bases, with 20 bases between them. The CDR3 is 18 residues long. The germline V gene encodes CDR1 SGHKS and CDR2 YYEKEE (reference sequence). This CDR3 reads CASSLYLGGGYSNQPQHF. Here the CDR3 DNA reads TGTGCCAGCAGCCTGTACTTGGGAGGCGGATATAGCAATCAGCCCCAGCATTTT.

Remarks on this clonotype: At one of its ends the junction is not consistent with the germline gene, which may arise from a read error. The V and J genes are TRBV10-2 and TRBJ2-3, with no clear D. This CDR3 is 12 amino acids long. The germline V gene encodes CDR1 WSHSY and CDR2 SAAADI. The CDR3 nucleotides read TGCGCCAGCAGTGACCCGAACTCAAAAAGTGATTTT. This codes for CASSDPNSKSDF.

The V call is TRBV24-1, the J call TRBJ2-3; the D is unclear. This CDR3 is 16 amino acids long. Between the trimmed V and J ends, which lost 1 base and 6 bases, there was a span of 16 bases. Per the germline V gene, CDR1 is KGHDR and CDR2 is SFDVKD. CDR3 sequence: CATSDFRPGTLDTQYF. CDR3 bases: TGTGCCACCAGTGATTTCCGACCGGGTACATTGGATACGCAGTATTTT.

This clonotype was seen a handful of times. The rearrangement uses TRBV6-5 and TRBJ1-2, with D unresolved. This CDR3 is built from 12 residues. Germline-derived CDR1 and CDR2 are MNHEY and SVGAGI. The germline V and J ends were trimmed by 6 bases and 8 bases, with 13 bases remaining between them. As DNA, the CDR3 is TGTGCCAGCAGCCCTGGGTGGGAGGGCTACACCTTC. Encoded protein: CASSPGWEGYTF.

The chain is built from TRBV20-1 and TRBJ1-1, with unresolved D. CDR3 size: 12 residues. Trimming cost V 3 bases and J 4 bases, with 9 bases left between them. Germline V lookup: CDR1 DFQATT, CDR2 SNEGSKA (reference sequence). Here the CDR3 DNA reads TGCAGTGCTAGGGAACTGAGCACTGAAGCTTTCTTT. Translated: CSARELSTEAFF.

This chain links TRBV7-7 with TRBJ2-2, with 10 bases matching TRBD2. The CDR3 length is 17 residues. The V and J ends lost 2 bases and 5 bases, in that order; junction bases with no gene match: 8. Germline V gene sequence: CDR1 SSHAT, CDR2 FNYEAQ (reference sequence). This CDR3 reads CASSLSELAGFTGELFF. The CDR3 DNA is TGTGCCAGCAGCTTATCTGAACTAGCGGGATTTACCGGGGAGCTGTTTTTT.

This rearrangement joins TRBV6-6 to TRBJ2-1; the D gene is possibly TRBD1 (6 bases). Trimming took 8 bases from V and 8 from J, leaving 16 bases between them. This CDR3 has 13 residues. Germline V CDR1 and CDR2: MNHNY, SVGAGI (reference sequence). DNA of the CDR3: TGTGCCAGCTCCAGGGGCCCGCGGGATGAGCAGTTCTTC. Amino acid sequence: CASSRGPRDEQFF.

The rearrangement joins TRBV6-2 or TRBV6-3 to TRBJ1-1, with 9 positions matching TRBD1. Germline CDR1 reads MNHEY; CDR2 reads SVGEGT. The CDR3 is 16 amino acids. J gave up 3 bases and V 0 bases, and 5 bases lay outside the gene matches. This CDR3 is CASSYSTGGRDTEAFF. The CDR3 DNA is TGTGCCAGCAGTTACTCGACAGGGGGAAGGGACACTGAAGCTTTCTTT.

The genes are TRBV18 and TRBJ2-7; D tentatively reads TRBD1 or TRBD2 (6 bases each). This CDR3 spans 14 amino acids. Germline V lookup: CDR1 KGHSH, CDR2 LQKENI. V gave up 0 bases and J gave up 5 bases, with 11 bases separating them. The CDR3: CASSPPGAGNEQYF. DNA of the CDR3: TGTGCCAGCTCACCACCGGGGGCGGGGAACGAGCAGTACTTC.

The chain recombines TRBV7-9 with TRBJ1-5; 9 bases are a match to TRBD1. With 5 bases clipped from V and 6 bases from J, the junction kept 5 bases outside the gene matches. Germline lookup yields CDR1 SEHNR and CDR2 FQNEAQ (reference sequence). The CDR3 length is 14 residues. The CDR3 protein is CASSKGQGSQPQHF. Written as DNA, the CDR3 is TGTGCCAGCAGCAAAGGACAGGGGTCTCAGCCCCAGCATTTT.

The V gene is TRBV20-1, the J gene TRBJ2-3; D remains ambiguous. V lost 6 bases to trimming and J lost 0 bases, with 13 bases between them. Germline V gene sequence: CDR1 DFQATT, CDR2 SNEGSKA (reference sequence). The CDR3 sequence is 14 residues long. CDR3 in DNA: TGCAGTGCCCCCAGAGAACGCAGCACAGATACGCAGTATTTT. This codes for CSAPRERSTDTQYF.

The CDR3 sequence: CASRTGGRNQPQHF. The CDR3 DNA reads as TGTGCCAGCAGGACAGGGGGCCGCAATCAGCCCCAGCATTTT. This chain uses TRBV27 with TRBJ1-5; 10 nucleotides agree with TRBD1. V was pared by 6 bases and J by 2 bases, with 1 base of the junction left unmatched. This CDR3 region has 14 residues. Germline-derived CDR1 and CDR2 are MNHEY and SMNVEV (reference sequence).

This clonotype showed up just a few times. Written as DNA, the CDR3 is TGTGCCAGCATTAACGGGAGGGCTCAGTACAATGAGCAGTTCTTC. This gives the protein CASINGRAQYNEQFF. The chain carries TRBV12-3 or TRBV12-4 and TRBJ2-1; TRBD2 aligns across 8 bases. The CDR3 sequence is 15 residues long. Unmatched junction bases numbered 9, after V lost 7 bases and J lost 4 bases.

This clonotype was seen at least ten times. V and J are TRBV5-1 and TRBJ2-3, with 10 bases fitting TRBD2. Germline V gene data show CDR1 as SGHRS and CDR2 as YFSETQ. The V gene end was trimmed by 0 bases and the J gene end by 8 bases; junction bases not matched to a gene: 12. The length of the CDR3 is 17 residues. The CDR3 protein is CASSLGVVAGGGVTQYF. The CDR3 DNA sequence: TGCGCCAGCAGCTTGGGAGTTGTAGCGGGAGGAGGTGTTACGCAGTATTTT.

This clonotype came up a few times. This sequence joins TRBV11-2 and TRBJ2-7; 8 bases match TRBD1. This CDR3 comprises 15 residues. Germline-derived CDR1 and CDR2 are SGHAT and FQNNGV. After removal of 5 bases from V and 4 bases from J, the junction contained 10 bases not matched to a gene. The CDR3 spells CASSPTRTGWYEQYV. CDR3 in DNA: TGTGCCAGCAGCCCAACCCGGACAGGGTGGTACGAGCAGTACGTC.

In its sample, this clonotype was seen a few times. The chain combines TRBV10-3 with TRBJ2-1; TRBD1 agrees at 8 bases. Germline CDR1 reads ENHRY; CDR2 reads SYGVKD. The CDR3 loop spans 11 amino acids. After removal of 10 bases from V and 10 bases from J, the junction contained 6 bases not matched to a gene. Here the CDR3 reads CATQGATEQFF. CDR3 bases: TGTGCCACCCAGGGGGCGACGGAGCAGTTCTTC.

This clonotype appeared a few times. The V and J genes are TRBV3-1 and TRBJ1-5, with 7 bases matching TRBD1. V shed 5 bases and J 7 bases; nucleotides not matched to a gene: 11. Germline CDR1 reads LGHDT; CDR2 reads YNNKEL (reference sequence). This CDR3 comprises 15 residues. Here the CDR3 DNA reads TGTGCCAGCAGCGCCACAACAGGGGCGGGACAGCCCCAGCATTTT. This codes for CASSATTGAGQPQHF.

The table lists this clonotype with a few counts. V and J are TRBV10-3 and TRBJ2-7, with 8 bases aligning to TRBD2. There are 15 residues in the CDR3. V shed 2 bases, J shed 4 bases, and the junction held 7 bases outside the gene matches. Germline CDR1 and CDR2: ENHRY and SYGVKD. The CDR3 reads CAISEKLSGSYEQYF. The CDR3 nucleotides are TGTGCCATCAGTGAGAAGTTGAGCGGGAGTTACGAGCAGTACTTC.